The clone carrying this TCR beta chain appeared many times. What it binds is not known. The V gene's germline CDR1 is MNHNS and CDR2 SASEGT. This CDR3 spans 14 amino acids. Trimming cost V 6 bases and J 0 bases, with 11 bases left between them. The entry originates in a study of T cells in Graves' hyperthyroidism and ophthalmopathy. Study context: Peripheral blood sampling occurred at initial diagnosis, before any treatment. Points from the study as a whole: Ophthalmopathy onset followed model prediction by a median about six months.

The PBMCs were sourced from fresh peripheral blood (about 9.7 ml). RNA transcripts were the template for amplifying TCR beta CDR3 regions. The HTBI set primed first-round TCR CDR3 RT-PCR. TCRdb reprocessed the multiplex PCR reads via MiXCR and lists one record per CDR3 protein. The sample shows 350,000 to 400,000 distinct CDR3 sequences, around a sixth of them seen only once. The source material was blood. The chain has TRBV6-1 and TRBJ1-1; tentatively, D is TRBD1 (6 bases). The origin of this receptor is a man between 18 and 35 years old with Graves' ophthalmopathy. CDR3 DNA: TGTGCCAGCAGACTGGACAGCATGAACACTGAAGCTTTCTTT. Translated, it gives CASRLDSMNTEAFF.